Described below is a single TCR beta chain sequence and its context. Its antigen remains unidentified. Per germline, CDR1 MNHEY and CDR2 SVGAGI. This CDR3 region has 12 residues. Between the trimmed V and J ends, which lost 1 base and 7 bases, there was a span of 5 bases. The sample belongs to a study of T cell clonotyping in hematopoietic cell transplantation. Study-wide context: Recipients' pretransplant samples followed cytoreduction.

General study points: Few recipient clonotypes overlapped donors; over 95% were de novo at given depth.

Time point described: recipient sample about 28 days before transplant, after cytoreduction. Samples: about 28 days before transplant, then days 30, 100 and 180 after. This table comes from immunoSEQ multiplex PCR, and its TCRdb copy is limited to in-frame clones, with some not included. The sample includes about 19,000 clones, about 72% of them seen just once. This chain links TRBV6-5 with TRBJ2-1; no definite D call. This receptor was taken from a man aged 55 to 70 with acute myeloid leukemia. Some clones in this sample may be carry-over from other donors' samples. The sequencing here drew on peripheral blood mononuclear cells, taken before stem cell transplant. Here the CDR3 reads CASSYWDNEQFF. Here the CDR3 DNA reads TGTGCCAGCAGTTACTGGGATAATGAGCAGTTCTTC.